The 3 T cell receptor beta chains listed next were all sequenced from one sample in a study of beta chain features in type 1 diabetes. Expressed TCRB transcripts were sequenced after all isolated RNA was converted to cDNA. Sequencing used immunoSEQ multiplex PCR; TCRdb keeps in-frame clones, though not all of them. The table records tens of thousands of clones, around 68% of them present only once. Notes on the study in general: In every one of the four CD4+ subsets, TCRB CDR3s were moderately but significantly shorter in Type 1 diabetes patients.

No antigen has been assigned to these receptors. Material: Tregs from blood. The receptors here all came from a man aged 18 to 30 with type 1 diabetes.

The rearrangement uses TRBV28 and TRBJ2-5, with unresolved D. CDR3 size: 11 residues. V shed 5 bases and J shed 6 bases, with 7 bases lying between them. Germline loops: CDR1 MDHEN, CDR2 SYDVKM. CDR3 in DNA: TGTGCCAGCAGTAGCCTAAAGACCCAGTACTTC. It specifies CASSSLKTQYF.

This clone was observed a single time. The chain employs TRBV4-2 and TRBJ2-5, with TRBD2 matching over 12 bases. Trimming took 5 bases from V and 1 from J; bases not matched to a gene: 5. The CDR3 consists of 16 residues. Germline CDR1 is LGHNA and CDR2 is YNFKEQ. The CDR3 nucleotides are TGTGCCAGCAGCACCGGGACTAGCGGGTTCCAAGAGACCCAGTACTTC. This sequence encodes CASSTGTSGFQETQYF.

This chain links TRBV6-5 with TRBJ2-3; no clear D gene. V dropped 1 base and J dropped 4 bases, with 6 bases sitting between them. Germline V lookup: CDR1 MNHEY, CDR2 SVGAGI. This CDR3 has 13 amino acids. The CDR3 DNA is TGTGCCAGCAGTTACTACCGGGCAGATACGCAGTATTTT. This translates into CASSYYRADTQYF.